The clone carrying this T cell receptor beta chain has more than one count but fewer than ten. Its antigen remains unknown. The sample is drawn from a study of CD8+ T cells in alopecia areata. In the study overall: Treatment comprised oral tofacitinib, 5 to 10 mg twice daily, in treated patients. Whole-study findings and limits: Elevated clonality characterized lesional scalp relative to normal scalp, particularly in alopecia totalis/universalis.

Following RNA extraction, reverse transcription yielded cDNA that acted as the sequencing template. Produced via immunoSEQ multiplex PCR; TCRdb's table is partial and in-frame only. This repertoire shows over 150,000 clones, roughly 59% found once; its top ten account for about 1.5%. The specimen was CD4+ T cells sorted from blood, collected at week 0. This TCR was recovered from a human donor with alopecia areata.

The CDR3 DNA follows: TGTGCCAGCTCACCGGCGATAGCGGGGGGCACAGATACGCAGTATTTT. This gives the protein CASSPAIAGGTDTQYF. This chain uses TRBV18 with TRBJ2-3, with 9 bases identical to TRBD2. CDR1 KGHSH and CDR2 LQKENI come from the germline V gene. The ends lost 3 bases at V and 1 base at J; junction bases unmatched: 5. The CDR3 is 16 amino acids.